This TCR beta chain was observed in a study of blood T cell repertoires in COVID-19. About the study: Spain, Italy and the United States supplied samples that represented acute and convalescent COVID-19.

Profiled with immunoSEQ multiplex PCR; TCRdb holds only in-frame clones, not every one. The sample includes just over 250,000 clones, 75% to 95% of them seen just once. This CDR3 comprises 17 residues. The trim removed 2 bases at V and 4 bases at J, leaving 5 bases unmatched. Germline V lookup: CDR1 SGHRS, CDR2 YFSETQ. Input material: peripheral blood. The rearrangement joins TRBV5-1 to TRBJ2-2, with 13 nucleotides matching TRBD2. This clonotype originated in a person aged 18 to 30 with COVID-19, enrolled during active disease. CDR3 sequence (DNA): TGCGCCAGCAGCTTCTCACTAGCGGGAGGGGGCACCGGGGAGCTGTTTTTT. It specifies CASSFSLAGGGTGELFF.